These 31 T cell receptor beta chains came from one sample sequenced in a study of blood T cells in healthy people across ages (dated by TCRdb to between 2014 and 2016). The library was built by means of 5' RACE. The run used an Illumina HiSeq 2500. A second PCR of about 7 to 12 cycles was run with a J-beta primer mix and a sample-barcoded 5' primer. TCRdb trimmed the raw reads at Q25, called clones with MiXCR and kept productive beta chains. Rows with one shared CDR3 protein collapse into an entry with the most common genes and DNA. The sample data list about 280,000 distinct CDR3 sequences, and 27% of these were observed just once. The top ten constitute over 25% of the sample. Sequenced: blood. The receptors shown here come from a woman aged 70-85 years in good health.

This clonotype occurred a few times. The CDR3 DNA reads TGTGCCAGCAGCTTGGGGCAGGGAGGAGGTAGGGAGCAGTTCTTC. This sequence encodes CASSLGQGGGREQFF. This sequence joins TRBV7-2 and TRBJ2-5, with D tentatively TRBD2 (6 bases). The J call may be wrong; the DNA end is better matched by TRBJ2-1. In germline, CDR1 is SGHTA, CDR2 FQGNSA. CDR3 length: 15 residues.

In this sample, this clonotype turned up many times. The chain recombines TRBV29-1 with TRBJ1-4; D is ambiguous. The V and J ends lost 7 bases and 8 bases respectively, with 14 bases between them. The CDR3 consists of 12 residues. Germline V gives CDR1 SQVTM, CDR2 ANQGSEA. CDR3 nucleotides: TGCAGCGGAAGGACGGGAGGCGAAAAACTGTTTTTT. Its protein product is CSGRTGGEKLFF.

The rearrangement joins TRBV12-3 or TRBV12-4 to TRBJ1-4; D possibly corresponds to TRBD1 (5 bases). This CDR3 region has 15 residues. V shed 2 bases and J shed 4 bases, with 11 bases lying between them. The CDR3 DNA is TGTGCCAGCAGTTTACAGGGACGGGGTAATGAAAAACTGTTTTTT. As protein: CASSLQGRGNEKLFF.

This clonotype showed up many times. This sequence joins TRBV28 and TRBJ1-4; no clear D gene. CDR1 is MDHEN and CDR2 is SYDVKM in the germline V gene. Trimming took off 4 bases at V and 5 bases at J, with 26 bases between the two ends. The CDR3 has 19 residues. CDR3 in DNA: TGTGCCAGCAGTTCCTCCTCTCTTACCACTCCCCGGGAGAATGAAAAACTGTTTTTT. This codes for CASSSSSLTTPRENEKLFF.

V gene TRBV7-3 combines with J gene TRBJ2-7; D not resolved. The germline V gene has CDR1 SGHTA and CDR2 FQGTGA. V was shortened by 4 bases and J by 0 bases, with 22 bases between the two germline ends. The CDR3 covers 18 residues. For the CDR3, the DNA is TGTGCCAGCAGCTCTAAAAAAAGAGACGCGAGGAGCTCCTACGAGCAGTACTTC. Its translation: CASSSKKRDARSSYEQYF.

The CDR3 sequence: CASSSPAGGDNEQFF. The CDR3 bases are TGTGCCAGCAGTTCCCCCGCGGGGGGCGACAATGAGCAGTTCTTC. The chain links TRBV28 to TRBJ2-7; 8 bases align to TRBD2. The DNA end is more similar to TRBJ2-1, so the J call may be wrong. From germline, CDR1 is MDHEN and CDR2 SYDVKM. This CDR3 spans 15 amino acids.

This clonotype has just a few counts. The V call is TRBV20-1, the J call TRBJ2-3; 9 bases are a match to TRBD2. V lost 3 bases, J lost 8 bases, and 15 bases stayed unmatched. Germline V lookup: CDR1 DFQATT, CDR2 SNEGSKA (reference sequence). CDR3 length equals 16 residues. In DNA, the CDR3 is TGCAGTGCTAGGGCGCCGGGGCGGGAGGGCCTAAGTACGCAGTATTTT. This sequence encodes CSARAPGREGLSTQYF.

The chain carries TRBV7-8 and TRBJ2-7; the D gene could be TRBD1 or TRBD2 (5 bases each). V shed 5 bases and J shed 3 bases, with 11 bases lying between them. Germline lookup yields CDR1 SGHVS and CDR2 FQNEAQ. The CDR3 extends over 13 amino acids. CDR3 sequence: CASSPGAGYEQYF. CDR3 bases: TGTGCCAGCAGCCCCGGGGCTGGCTACGAGCAGTACTTC.

The chain carries TRBV7-2 and TRBJ2-4; 9 nucleotides agree with TRBD1. The CDR3 has 15 amino acids. The J segment lost 4 bases and the V segment lost 5 bases, leaving 6 bases of the junction unmatched. Germline lookup yields CDR1 SGHTA and CDR2 FQGNSA. The CDR3 coding sequence is TGTGCCAGCAGCGATACCGGGACAGGGAAAAACATTCAGTACTTC. This codes for CASSDTGTGKNIQYF.

A remark on this clonotype: The germline gene is not matched at one end of the junction; a read error may be the cause. The chain links TRBV18 to TRBJ1-5, with 7 nucleotides matching TRBD1. The CDR3 is made up of 15 amino acids. CDR1 is KGHSH, CDR2 LQKENI, per germline. The CDR3 is CASSPTGMGNRPQHF. In DNA, the CDR3 is TGTGCCAGCTCGCCGACAGGGATGGGCAATCGGCCCCAGCATTTT.

V usage is TRBV12-3 or TRBV12-4 and J usage is TRBJ1-5; D might be TRBD1 (6 bases). V shed 1 base and J shed 6 bases, with 13 bases lying between them. The length of the CDR3 is 15 residues. The CDR3 loop is CASSLEGGLSQPQHF. CDR3 nucleotide sequence: TGTGCCAGCAGTTTAGAGGGGGGACTGAGTCAGCCCCAGCATTTT.

This clonotype was observed a few times. The genes are TRBV29-1 and TRBJ2-3, with 8 bases identical to TRBD1. With V trimmed by 5 bases and J by 4 bases, 5 bases remained unmatched. Germline CDR1 and CDR2: SQVTM and ANQGSEA. The CDR3 is made up of 13 amino acids. The CDR3 loop reads CSVSRGLADTQYF. In nucleotides, the CDR3 is TGCAGCGTTAGCAGGGGGCTGGCAGATACGCAGTATTTT.

The gene calls are TRBV5-6 and TRBJ2-5, with 7 bases identical to TRBD1. The J call may be incorrect, as the DNA end agrees better with TRBJ2-1. The CDR3 runs to 15 residues. Germline V CDR1 and CDR2: SGHDT, YYEEEE. The CDR3 bases are TGTGCCAGCAGCTTGAGTTCCTTACAGGGGACTGAGCAGTTCTTC. This gives the protein CASSLSSLQGTEQFF.

This clonotype was detected many times. The V and J genes are TRBV29-1 and TRBJ2-1; possibly TRBD1 for D (6 bases). V was trimmed by 6 bases and J by 8 bases, leaving 14 bases between them. The CDR3 length is 12 residues. Germline CDR1 reads SQVTM; CDR2 reads ANQGSEA. CDR3 amino acids: CSVRQAGDEQFF. The CDR3 DNA sequence: TGCAGCGTGAGACAGGCGGGCGATGAGCAGTTCTTC.

There are many counts of this clonotype. The V and J genes are TRBV28 and TRBJ2-7; 8 bases line up with TRBD2. Trimming took 6 bases from V and 4 from J; bases not matched to a gene: 5. This CDR3 has 13 residues. Germline loops: CDR1 MDHEN, CDR2 SYDVKM. CDR3 protein: CASSPGLGYEQYF. The CDR3 region has the DNA TGTGCCAGCAGCCCGGGACTAGGGTACGAGCAGTACTTC.

In this sample, this clonotype turned up a few times. V is TRBV7-8 and J is TRBJ1-2; no clear D. Germline V gene lookup returns CDR1 SGHVS and CDR2 FQNEAQ. Trimming shortened V by 0 bases and J by 0 bases, and 8 bases separated the two germline ends. There are 15 residues in the CDR3. CDR3 amino acids: CASSLAGATNYGYTF. The DNA of the CDR3 is TGTGCCAGCAGCTTAGCGGGAGCTACTAACTATGGCTACACCTTC.

The V call is TRBV10-3, the J call TRBJ1-1; D gene ambiguous. The V gene lost 0 bases and the J gene lost 9 bases, with 8 bases spanning the gap. Germline assignment: CDR1 ENHRY and CDR2 SYGVKD. CDR3 size: 12 residues. CDR3 in amino acids: CAISESQVKAFF. The CDR3 bases are TGTGCCATCAGTGAGTCGCAAGTGAAAGCTTTCTTT.

There are a few counts of this clonotype. The J gene is TRBJ2-5, the V gene TRBV5-1, with 7 positions matching TRBD1. This CDR3 has 14 residues. Germline loops: CDR1 SGHRS, CDR2 YFSETQ. V trimming: 4 bases; J trimming: 5 bases; junction bases outside the gene matches: 8. The DNA for the CDR3 is TGCGCCAGCAGCCGGGTTGGGACAGAGGAGACCCAGTACTTC. This gives the protein CASSRVGTEETQYF.

The chain joins TRBV20-1 to TRBJ1-5, with D perhaps matching TRBD1 (5 bases). The length of the CDR3 is 13 residues. Trimming stripped 1 base from V and 4 bases from J, with 8 bases between. Germline lookup yields CDR1 DFQATT and CDR2 SNEGSKA (reference sequence). CDR3 loop: CSARVGGNQPQHF. The CDR3 nucleotides read TGCAGTGCTAGAGTGGGGGGGAATCAGCCCCAGCATTTT.

The V call is TRBV20-1, the J call TRBJ2-7; TRBD2 might be the D (5 bases). V was trimmed by 0 bases and J by 2 bases, leaving 14 bases between them. CDR1 is DFQATT, CDR2 SNEGSKA, per germline (reference sequence). This CDR3 is built from 15 residues. CDR3 sequence (DNA): TGCAGTGCTAGAGACCCCACTAGAAATCCCTACGAGCAGTACTTC. It translates to CSARDPTRNPYEQYF.

The gene calls are TRBV7-3 and TRBJ2-1; 12 bases line up with TRBD1. This CDR3 is built from 16 residues. With 1 base clipped from V and 8 bases from J, the junction kept 6 bases outside the gene matches. Germline CDR1 and CDR2: SGHTA and FQGTGA. The CDR3 reads CASSLNPGQGADEQFF. The DNA of the CDR3 is TGTGCCAGCAGCTTAAATCCGGGACAGGGGGCCGATGAGCAGTTCTTC. Full variable domain (rest looked up from reference TRBV7-3 and TRBJ2-1): GAGVSQTPSNKVTEKGKYVELRCDPISGHTALYWYRQSLGQGPEFLIYFQGTGAADDSGLPNDRFFAVRPEGSVSTLKIQRTERGDSAVYLCASSLNPGQGADEQFFGPGTRLTVL.

This clonotype was observed a few times. V and J are TRBV27 and TRBJ2-1; D uncertain. The CDR3 spans 12 residues. The germline gives CDR1 MNHEY, CDR2 SMNVEV (reference sequence). V gave up 6 bases and J gave up 4 bases, with 7 bases separating them. DNA for the CDR3: TGTGCCAGCAGACTCTATTACAATGAGCAGTTCTTC. Amino acid sequence: CASRLYYNEQFF.

V is TRBV20-1 and J is TRBJ2-4; D might be TRBD2 (6 bases). V was trimmed by 5 bases and J by 1 base, leaving 15 bases between them. The CDR3 is 15 residues long. The germline CDR1 and CDR2 sequences are DFQATT and SNEGSKA (reference sequence). CDR3 sequence: CSAHGTPSAKNIQYF. CDR3 sequence (DNA): TGCAGTGCTCACGGGACTCCGTCGGCCAAAAACATTCAGTACTTC.

The CDR3 DNA follows: TGTGCCAGCAGAGACCCTGGCAGGGCCGGGATCGGGGAGCTGTTTTTT. Amino acids: CASRDPGRAGIGELFF. The chain recombines TRBV27 with TRBJ2-2; D could derive from TRBD1 or TRBD2 (5 bases each). The germline V gene encodes CDR1 MNHEY and CDR2 SMNVEV (reference sequence). CDR3 size: 16 residues. Trimming removed 6 bases from V and 7 bases from J, with 21 bases in between.

This clonotype was seen a few times. The genes are TRBV11-2 and TRBJ2-7; TRBD2 matches at 14 bases. The CDR3 length is 16 residues. The junction had 6 bases not matched to a gene; V was cut back by 4 bases and J by 4 bases. Germline V gives CDR1 SGHAT, CDR2 FQNNGV. CDR3 residues: CASSSQGTSGRYEQYF. DNA for the CDR3: TGTGCCAGCAGCTCCCAAGGGACTAGCGGGAGATACGAGCAGTACTTC.

This clonotype has a handful of counts. The chain has TRBV5-1 and TRBJ2-5; D might be TRBD1 (6 bases). This CDR3 has 14 amino acids. The germline V gene encodes CDR1 SGHRS and CDR2 YFSETQ. Trimming left V 0 bases short and J 3 bases short, with 9 bases between. The chain's CDR3 is CASSLGQEKETQYF. In DNA, the CDR3 is TGCGCCAGCAGCTTGGGACAGGAAAAAGAGACCCAGTACTTC.

The chain uses TRBV29-1 and TRBJ1-1; TRBD1 might be the D (5 bases). V was pared by 7 bases and J by 5 bases, with 20 bases between. The CDR3 extends over 14 amino acids. CDR1 and CDR2 (germline): SQVTM, ANQGSEA. Here the CDR3 DNA reads TGCAGCGCGCACCCCTCAGGGAGAAGGACTGAAGCTTTCTTT. It codes for CSAHPSGRRTEAFF.

This chain's CDR3 is CSARELAGGPEAQYF. Here the CDR3 DNA reads TGCAGTGCTAGGGAGTTAGCGGGAGGGCCGGAGGCCCAGTACTTC. The genes are TRBV20-1 and TRBJ2-1, with 11 bases identical to TRBD2. The last part of the DNA fits TRBJ2-5 better; the J call may be wrong. From germline, CDR1 is DFQATT and CDR2 SNEGSKA (reference sequence). This CDR3 spans 15 amino acids.

CDR3 in DNA: TGTGCCAGCAGCCCAATCCGGGACGGAGTCTCTGGGGCCAACGTCCTGACTTTC. This codes for CASSPIRDGVSGANVLTF. The chain uses TRBV28 and TRBJ2-6; the D call may be TRBD1 or TRBD2 (5 bases each). Per germline, CDR1 MDHEN and CDR2 SYDVKM. V was pared by 6 bases and J by 0 bases, with 18 bases between. The CDR3 extends over 18 amino acids.

Ten or more counts support this clonotype. V usage is TRBV27 and J usage is TRBJ1-1; no firm D call. The V and J ends lost 3 bases and 2 bases respectively, with 7 bases between them. Germline V lookup: CDR1 MNHEY, CDR2 SMNVEV (reference sequence). This CDR3 has 13 residues. The CDR3 nucleotides are TGTGCCAGCAGTTTCGCGGGAAACACTGAAGCTTTCTTT. Translation gives CASSFAGNTEAFF.

This clonotype was counted a few times. An end of the junction differs from the germline gene, which may be a read error. The J gene is TRBJ2-2, the V gene TRBV29-1, with D perhaps TRBD2 (6 bases). This CDR3 comprises 14 residues. Germline lookup yields CDR1 SQVTM and CDR2 ANQGSEA. CDR3 protein: CSATGGMNTGELFF. The CDR3 nucleotides read TGCAGCGCAACCGGAGGGATGAACACCGGGGAGCTATTTTTT.